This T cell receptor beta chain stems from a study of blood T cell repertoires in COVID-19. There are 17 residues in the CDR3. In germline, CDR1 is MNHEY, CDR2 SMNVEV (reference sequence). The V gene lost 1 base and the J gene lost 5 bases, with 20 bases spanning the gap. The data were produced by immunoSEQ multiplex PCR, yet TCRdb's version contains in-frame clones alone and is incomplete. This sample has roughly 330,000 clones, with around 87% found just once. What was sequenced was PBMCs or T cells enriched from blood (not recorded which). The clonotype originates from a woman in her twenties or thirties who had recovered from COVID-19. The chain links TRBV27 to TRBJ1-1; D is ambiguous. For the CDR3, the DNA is TGTGCCAGCAGTTTATTTTTGCCCCGGGTTAGCGGGACTGAAGCTTTCTTT. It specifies CASSLFLPRVSGTEAFF.